This TCR beta chain was captured in a study of identical twins listed by TCRdb under 2016. With respect to the entire study: To test whether fetal clonotypes persist, this study deep-sequenced TCR alpha and beta repertoires from monozygotic twins, from unrelated adults of various ages, and from cord blood. To rule out contamination, replicate twin experiments were performed at different times with different library preparation protocols.

Every donor in the study was a healthy Caucasian. Miltenyi CD45RO+ enrichment and human naive T-cell isolation kits were used to isolate memory (CD45RO+) and naive T cells from PBMC. In its sample, this clonotype was seen many times. The target of this receptor is not known. Per-base quality was not reported, and no clone a single base away is much larger than it. To prepare the library, 5' RACE was applied. Sequenced using an Illumina HiSeq 2000. Template switching introduced a universal primer binding site; the final cDNA contained a unique molecular identifier, enabling accurate counting of TCR cDNA molecules. Specific primers in the conserved constant-segment region were used to synthesize first-strand cDNA for the TCR alpha and beta chains. Each cDNA library was double barcoded, with a SMART-Mk sample barcode plus Illumina barcodes, to control for contamination. Two successive PCR steps introduced TruSeq adapter sequences along with Illumina sample barcodes. The TCR alpha and beta cDNA libraries were sequenced on the Illumina HiSeq platform using custom primers. The study's own analysis went as follows. Unique molecular identifiers were extracted from raw reads with MiGEC, and CDR3 positions were determined with MiXCR. Recombination models were inferred per individual with the repgenHMM and IGoR tools using an EM algorithm. Shared clonotype analysis was performed with the tcR package in R, normalizing sharing by the product of cloneset sizes. To study raw recombination free of thymic and clonal selection effects, out-of-frame nonproductive sequences were analyzed. TCRdb itself trimmed the public reads at Q25 with fastp, ran MiXCR and retained productive beta chains. Here each entry gathers all rows of one CDR3 protein and keeps the most common genes and DNA. It is TCRdb's table, rather than the study itself, that gives the V and J calls and clone size. The sample contains about 240,000 distinct CDR3 sequences, under 12% of them found a single time. The top ten clones comprise roughly 10% of the sample.

From the cysteine through the phenylalanine, the CDR3 covers 14 amino acids. Only the CDR3 region is kept as DNA, spanning 42 bases read in frame from base 1. Germline trimming amounts to 6 bases on V and 8 bases on J, with 8 as the count of junction bases outside the gene matches. The paper as a whole reports these results and caveats: Zero-insertion analyses could be partly confounded by invariant T cells such as MAIT and iNKT, although diverse VJ usage argued against such confounding for most clonotypes. Out-of-frame TCR alpha sharing in monozygotic twins was systematically underestimated by recombination models, whereas sharing between unrelated individuals was in agreement with the recombination models. Because the same donors could not be followed over many years, the conclusions relied on cross-sectional statistical analysis. A weaker excess of twin sharing was found in beta out-of-frame sequences because the signal-to-noise ratio was lowered by fewer shared sequences. Out-of-frame TCR alpha sequences shared between twins showed an excess of low generation-probability sequences compared with coincidental sharing between unrelated individuals. Fewer insertions were carried by abundant cord blood beta clonotypes; a weaker similar trend was observed in young adult naive repertoires, while no such trend was observed in memory repertoires.

The receptor was derived from a man between 45 and 60 years old in good health. Sequencing was done on a sample of memory T cells sorted from blood. This specimen's cell subset or site label, per the study, means: CD45RO+ enriched T cells. The sequence joins TRBV12-3 or TRBV12-4 to TRBJ1-4; 8 nucleotides in the junction match TRBD1. The CDR3 corresponds to CASRRTGPTEKLFF. The DNA sequence is given as TGTGCCAGCAGACGGACAGGGCCGACAGAAAAACTGTTTTTT.